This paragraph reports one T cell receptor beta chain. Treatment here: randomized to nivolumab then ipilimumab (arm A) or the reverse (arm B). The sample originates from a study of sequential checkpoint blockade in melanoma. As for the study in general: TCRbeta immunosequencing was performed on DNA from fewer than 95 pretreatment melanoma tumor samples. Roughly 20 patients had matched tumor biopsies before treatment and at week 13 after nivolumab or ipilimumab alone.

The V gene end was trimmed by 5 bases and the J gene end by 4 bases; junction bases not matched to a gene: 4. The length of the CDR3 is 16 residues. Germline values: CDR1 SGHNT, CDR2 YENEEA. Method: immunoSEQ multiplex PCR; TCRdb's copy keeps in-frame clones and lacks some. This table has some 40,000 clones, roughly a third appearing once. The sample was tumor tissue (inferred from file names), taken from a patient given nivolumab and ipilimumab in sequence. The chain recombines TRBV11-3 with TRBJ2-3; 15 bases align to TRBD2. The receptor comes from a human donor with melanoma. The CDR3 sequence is CASSQGLAGGADTQYF. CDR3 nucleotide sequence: TGTGCCAGCAGCCAAGGACTAGCGGGAGGGGCAGATACGCAGTATTTT. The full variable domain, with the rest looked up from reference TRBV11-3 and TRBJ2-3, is EAGVVQSPRYKIIEKKQPVAFWCNPISGHNTLYWYLQNLGQGPELLIRYENEEAVDDSQLPKDRFSAERLKGVDSTLKIQPAELGDSAVYLCASSQGLAGGADTQYFGPGTRLTVL.